The 18 T cell receptor beta chains listed next were all sequenced from one sample in a study of blood T cell repertoires in COVID-19. Clones were read by immunoSEQ multiplex PCR, and TCRdb kept only the in-frame ones, dropping some. The table includes 75,000 to 100,000 clones, roughly 86% detected once. Sequencing was done on a sample of peripheral blood. The receptors originated from a man in his 70s with acute or convalescent COVID-19.

The rearrangement joins TRBV24-1 to TRBJ2-1; 11 bases align to TRBD2. This CDR3 contains 15 residues. V was pared by 4 bases and J by 8 bases, with 6 bases of the junction left unmatched. CDR1 KGHDR and CDR2 SFDVKD come from the germline V gene. CDR3: CATSEIAGGLDEQFF. CDR3 DNA sequence: TGTGCCACCAGTGAGATAGCGGGGGGGCTCGATGAGCAGTTCTTC.

V gene TRBV18 combines with J gene TRBJ1-6, with 7 bases that match TRBD1. The junction had 5 bases not matched to a gene; V was cut back by 3 bases and J by 0 bases. The CDR3 length is 17 residues. Per the germline V gene, CDR1 is KGHSH and CDR2 is LQKENI. In DNA, the CDR3 is TGTGCCAGCTCACCTTACAGGGGAAGCTCCTATAATTCACCCCTCCACTTT. The encoded protein is CASSPYRGSSYNSPLHF.

CDR3: CASSFDPGSAYEQYF. DNA of the CDR3: TGTGCCAGCAGCTTTGACCCAGGATCGGCCTACGAGCAGTACTTC. The V and J genes are TRBV7-9 and TRBJ2-7; D unresolved. V gave up 3 bases and J gave up 2 bases, with 14 bases separating them. The germline V gene has CDR1 SEHNR and CDR2 FQNEAQ (reference sequence). This CDR3 is 15 amino acids long.

The chain combines TRBV5-4 with TRBJ1-1; 9 bases align to TRBD1. Trimming took 9 bases from V and 3 from J; bases not matched to a gene: 3. This CDR3 comprises 12 residues. Germline V gene sequence: CDR1 SGHNT, CDR2 YYREEE (reference sequence). The CDR3 DNA reads TGTGCCACCCGGACAGGGGACACTGAAGCTTTCTTT. Protein product: CATRTGDTEAFF.

The rearrangement links TRBV19 to TRBJ2-1, with D maybe TRBD2 (7 bases). Trimming shortened V by 7 bases and J by 9 bases, and 19 bases separated the two germline ends. The CDR3 runs to 14 residues. From germline, CDR1 is LNHDA and CDR2 SQIVND (reference sequence). CDR3 sequence reads: CASNREGRASEQFF. Here the CDR3 DNA reads TGTGCCAGTAACAGGGAGGGTCGGGCGAGTGAGCAGTTCTTC.

The chain uses TRBV6-5 and TRBJ2-1; no reliable D call. CDR1 is MNHEY and CDR2 is SVGAGI in the germline V gene. The CDR3 sequence is 16 residues long. V shed 2 bases and J shed 0 bases, with 11 bases lying between them. CDR3 DNA sequence: TGTGCCAGCAGTTACGATGGCCCCAGCTCCTACAATGAGCAGTTCTTC. This translates into CASSYDGPSSYNEQFF.

The rearrangement uses TRBV4-3 and TRBJ2-7; TRBD1 agrees at 8 bases. CDR3 length equals 15 residues. From germline, CDR1 is LGHNA and CDR2 YSLEER. The ends lost 1 base at V and 4 bases at J; junction bases unmatched: 6. The CDR3 DNA is TGCGCCAGCAGCCAAGCTGCAGGGGGCGGTTACGAGCAGTACTTC. Protein: CASSQAAGGGYEQYF.

This clone has only a few counts. V and J are TRBV18 and TRBJ1-4; the match to TRBD1 covers 8 bases. CDR3 length equals 14 residues. Germline values: CDR1 KGHSH, CDR2 LQKENI. Losses at the gene ends were 2 bases for V and 8 bases for J; bases not matched to a gene: 4. For the CDR3, the DNA is TGTGCCAGCTCACCAGCAGGGGGCAAAGAAAAACTGTTTTTT. Translation gives CASSPAGGKEKLFF.

The genes are TRBV27 and TRBJ1-2; D may be TRBD1 (5 bases). The germline CDR1 and CDR2 sequences are MNHEY and SMNVEV (reference sequence). The CDR3 loop spans 16 amino acids. Trimming shortened V by 5 bases and J by 8 bases, and 24 bases separated the two germline ends. The CDR3 region is CASSLEEDSRQRGYTF. CDR3 bases: TGTGCCAGCAGTCTAGAGGAAGACAGTAGGCAAAGGGGCTACACCTTC.

V and J are TRBV5-4 and TRBJ1-2, with 9 bases identical to TRBD1. The CDR3 covers 14 residues. The ends lost 2 bases at V and 5 bases at J; junction bases unmatched: 4. From germline, CDR1 is SGHNT and CDR2 YYREEE (reference sequence). In nucleotides, the CDR3 is TGTGCCAGCAGCTTTTTGACAGGGGGTTATGGCTACACCTTC. Translating gives CASSFLTGGYGYTF.

The CDR3 coding sequence is TGTGCCAGCAGCCAAGTTGGGACAGGGTATGTCGAGCAGTACTTC. This sequence encodes CASSQVGTGYVEQYF. The chain is built from TRBV3-1 (or the pseudogene TRBV3-2) and TRBJ2-7; TRBD1 matches at 9 bases. The CDR3 spans 15 residues. The V and J ends lost 1 base and 6 bases, in that order; junction bases with no gene match: 7. Germline CDR1 and CDR2: LGHDT and YNNKEL (reference sequence).

The CDR3 bases are TGTGCCAGCAAGAAGGAGCTTAATTCACCCCTCCACTTT. Residues: CASKKELNSPLHF. The chain couples TRBV2 to TRBJ1-6; D remains unclear. The germline V and J ends were trimmed by 7 bases and 6 bases, with 10 bases remaining between them. Looked up from germline, CDR1 is SNHLY and CDR2 is FYNNEI. CDR3 size: 13 residues.

The chain joins TRBV6-2 or TRBV6-3 to TRBJ1-1, with no clear D. Trimming took 5 bases from V and 1 from J, leaving 11 bases between them. Germline V gives CDR1 MNHEY, CDR2 SVGEGT. This CDR3 comprises 14 residues. CDR3 sequence: CASSTPTGNTEAFF. The CDR3 DNA sequence: TGTGCCAGCAGTACCCCAACGGGGAACACTGAAGCTTTCTTT.

The CDR3 region is CASSPQLGVAGNTIYF. The CDR3 DNA is TGTGCCAGCTCACCCCAACTCGGGGTGGCGGGAAACACCATATATTTT. The chain recombines TRBV18 with TRBJ1-3; D remains ambiguous. Germline CDR1 reads KGHSH; CDR2 reads LQKENI. Deletions cut 3 bases from V and 4 bases from J, with 16 bases between. The CDR3 is made up of 16 amino acids. Drawing the rest from reference TRBV18 and TRBJ1-3, the complete variable domain is NAGVMQNPRHLVRRRGQEARLRCSPMKGHSHVYWYRQLPEEGLKFMVYLQKENIIDESGMPKERFSAEFPKEGPSILRIQQVVRGDSAAYFCASSPQLGVAGNTIYFGEGSWLTVV.

The chain employs TRBV28 and TRBJ1-5, with 7 bases matching TRBD1. In germline, CDR1 is MDHEN, CDR2 SYDVKM. V trimming: 0 bases; J trimming: 4 bases; junction bases outside the gene matches: 21. The CDR3 sequence is 21 residues long. The CDR3 region has the DNA TGTGCCAGCAGTTTATGGATCGCTATTGAGATAGACAGGGAACCTAATCAGCCCCAGCATTTT. Protein: CASSLWIAIEIDREPNQPQHF. Filled out from reference TRBV28 and TRBJ1-5, the complete variable domain reads DVKVTQSSRYLVKRTGEKVFLECVQDMDHENMFWYRQDPGLGLRLIYFSYDVKMKEKGDIPEGYSVSREKKERFSLILESASTNQTSMYLCASSLWIAIEIDREPNQPQHFGDGTRLSIL.

This rearrangement joins TRBV24-1 to TRBJ2-1, with 9 bases matching TRBD2. Trimming at V came to 0 bases and at J to 5 bases, leaving 4 bases not matched to a gene. Germline loops: CDR1 KGHDR, CDR2 SFDVKD. The CDR3 totals 16 residues. The CDR3 here is CATSDLSSGSDNEQFF. CDR3 sequence (DNA): TGTGCCACCAGTGATTTGAGTAGCGGGAGTGACAATGAGCAGTTCTTC.

This clone has ten or more counts. V usage is TRBV19 and J usage is TRBJ2-7; D uncertain. The CDR3 is 11 residues long. V gave up 10 bases and J gave up 0 bases, with 7 bases separating them. Germline V gene data show CDR1 as LNHDA and CDR2 as SQIVND (reference sequence). CDR3 DNA sequence: TGTGCCACCGCGGACTCCTACGAGCAGTACTTC. Translating gives CATADSYEQYF.

The chain employs TRBV18 and TRBJ2-3; 7 positions match TRBD2. In germline, CDR1 is KGHSH, CDR2 LQKENI. The CDR3 runs to 15 residues. V trimming: 3 bases; J trimming: 0 bases; junction bases outside the gene matches: 3. CDR3 region: CASSPQRDSTDTQYF. The CDR3 DNA sequence: TGTGCCAGCTCACCCCAGCGGGATAGCACAGATACGCAGTATTTT.